This TCR beta chain was sequenced in a study of T cells after posttransplantation cyclophosphamide. This clone occurred many times. CDR1 and CDR2 from the germline V gene are WNHNN and SYGVQD (reference sequence). The CDR3 loop spans 13 amino acids. V was cut by 3 bases and J by 13 bases, with 16 bases left in between. Sequencing used immunoSEQ multiplex PCR; TCRdb keeps in-frame clones, though not all of them. The sample contains more than 20,000 clones, none of them singletons. Specimen: PBMCs. This chain uses TRBV10-1 with TRBJ2-1; D is possibly TRBD1 (5 bases). This sequence was found in a man aged 45-60 years in good health, CMV-negative, and a related stem cell transplant donor. CDR3 amino acids: CASSDLEPRVQFF. The CDR3 nucleotides are TGCGCCAGCAGTGATTTGGAACCCAGGGTCCAGTTCTTC.